One T cell receptor (beta chain) is described in this entry. The data were taken from a study of technical replicates of blood from several donors. The repertoire was sequenced with immunoSEQ multiplex PCR; TCRdb's copy has only in-frame clones and lacks some. The repertoire holds over 50,000 clones, with 95% to 98% as singletons. The V gene's germline CDR1 is SGHNT and CDR2 YYREEE (reference sequence). This CDR3 has 16 residues. Trimming left V 6 bases short and J 1 base short, with 19 bases between. The chain employs TRBV5-4 and TRBJ1-1; perhaps TRBD1 as D (5 bases). This clonotype originated in a human donor in good health. Source material: T cells isolated from PBMCs. The chain's CDR3 is CASTPRRGKSNTEAFF. The CDR3 DNA follows: TGTGCCAGCACTCCCCGGCGGGGGAAATCGAACACTGAAGCTTTCTTT.